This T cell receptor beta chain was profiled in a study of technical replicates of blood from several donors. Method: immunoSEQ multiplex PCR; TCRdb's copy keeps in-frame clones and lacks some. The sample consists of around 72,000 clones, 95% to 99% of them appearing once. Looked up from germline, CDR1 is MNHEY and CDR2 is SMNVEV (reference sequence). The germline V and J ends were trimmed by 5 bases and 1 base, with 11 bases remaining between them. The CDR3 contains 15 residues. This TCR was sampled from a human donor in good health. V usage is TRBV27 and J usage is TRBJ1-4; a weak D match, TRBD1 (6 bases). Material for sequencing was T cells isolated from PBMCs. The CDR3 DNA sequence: TGTGCCAGCAGTCCCGAGACAGGAACTAATGAAAAACTGTTTTTT. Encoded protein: CASSPETGTNEKLFF.